This T cell receptor (beta chain) was sequenced in a study of cytomegalovirus exposure and HLA in healthy donors. For the study at large: An early release of data contained tens of millions of unique TCRs, which came from HLA-typed donors.

Trimming took 3 bases from V and 0 from J, leaving 15 bases between them. Germline CDR1 reads LNHDA; CDR2 reads SQIVND (reference sequence). This CDR3 spans 18 amino acids. To note about this clone: Its antigen is still unknown.

Findings and limits, study-wide: The HLA-A and HLA-B alleles of most subjects were reportedly predicted accurately from TCR beta sequences. A classifier reportedly called cytomegalovirus status with high sensitivity and specificity.

Primers for the PCR totalled 60 Vbeta and 13 Jbeta. This table comes from immunoSEQ multiplex PCR, and its TCRdb copy is limited to in-frame clones, with some not included. The table includes about 220,000 clones, roughly 88% detected once. The chain combines TRBV19 with TRBJ2-6, with TRBD1 as a possible D gene (5 bases). Material for sequencing was PBMCs. This sequence originates from a boy between 2 and 10 years old in good health and CMV-seronegative. The CDR3 DNA reads TGTGCCAGTAGTATCCAGGGCGATTCCTTCTCTGGGGCCAACGTCCTGACTTTC. This sequence encodes CASSIQGDSFSGANVLTF.